What follows describes a single TCR beta chain. Its antigen is unidentified. TCRbeta library preparation incorporated unique molecular identifiers. TCRdb independently ran MiXCR on the PCR reads; one entry per CDR3 protein. Among 530,000 or so distinct CDR3 sequences listed, roughly 30% were seen once. CDR1 is SGHRS and CDR2 is YFSETQ in the germline V gene. V lost 0 bases, J lost 10 bases, and 6 bases stayed unmatched. The CDR3 totals 15 residues. These data belong to a study of T-cell reconstitution after alpha-beta-depleted transplantation in children. Broader study findings: Newly produced T cells mostly accounted for T-cell counts and diversity one year post-transplant. Several hundred expanded graft clones reportedly supplied alpha-beta T cells about two months after transplant. Where some patients showed high TCRbeta diversity at day 60, it came from recipient T cells and thymic progenitors that had survived.

This clonotype was sampled from a boy younger than two with Wiskott-Aldrich syndrome, due to receive a stem cell transplant. The material sequenced was PBMCs, taken before TCRalphabeta/CD19-depleted stem cell transplant. The chain joins TRBV5-1 to TRBJ2-1; 11 bases map to TRBD2. The CDR3 reads CASSLELAGVDEQFF. In DNA form, the CDR3 reads TGCGCCAGCAGCTTGGAACTAGCGGGAGTAGACGAGCAGTTCTTC.